This T cell receptor (beta chain) was observed in a study of a mutant IDH1 vaccine in newly diagnosed glioma. Measured with immunoSEQ multiplex PCR; TCRdb has only the in-frame clones, and not every one. In the table there are about 42,000 clones, 65% to 90% of which are singletons. Germline V CDR1 and CDR2: GTSNPN, SVGIG (reference sequence). The CDR3 is 14 residues long. The V end was cut by 2 bases, the J end by 6 bases, with 11 bases between. Time point here: week 35, safety follow-up. It was 300 ug of mutant IDH1 20-mer peptide that made up each vaccine dose, given with topical imiquimod. Notes on this clone: Its matching antigen is unknown.

This chain links TRBV30 with TRBJ1-6, with a possible D match to TRBD1 (6 bases). Source: PBMCs, taken from a glioma patient whose treatment included an IDH1 peptide vaccine. The TCR was taken from a woman aged 45-65 years with glioma. The DNA for the CDR3 is TGTGCCTGGAGTTGGCAGGGGTTTAATTCACCCCTCCACTTT. Its protein product is CAWSWQGFNSPLHF.